The 2 T cell receptor beta chains given below trace back to one sample, sequenced in a study of blood T cell repertoires in COVID-19. Produced via immunoSEQ multiplex PCR; TCRdb's table is partial and in-frame only. The table has 250,000 to 350,000 clones, approximately 88% seen once. Sequencing was performed on peripheral blood. Receptors were obtained from a human donor with COVID-19, enrolled during active disease. The donor label of this sample is uncertain.

This clone has just a few counts. The J gene is TRBJ1-5, the V gene TRBV10-2, with TRBD1 identical over 8 bases. V dropped 8 bases and J dropped 10; count of bases not matched to a gene: 1. CDR1 and CDR2 (germline): WSHSY, SAAADI. The CDR3 runs to 10 residues. Here the CDR3 reads CASGQGPQHF. As DNA, the CDR3 is TGCGCCAGCGGACAGGGACCCCAGCATTTT.

The rearrangement joins TRBV9 to TRBJ2-3; D is possibly TRBD2 (6 bases). Germline values: CDR1 SGDLS, CDR2 YYNGEE. The CDR3 runs 16 residues. V was trimmed by 0 bases and J by 2 bases, leaving 13 bases between them. The CDR3 region is CASSVEVAADTDTQYF. The CDR3, as DNA: TGTGCCAGCAGCGTAGAAGTAGCGGCAGACACAGATACGCAGTATTTT.